These 8 T cell receptor beta chains came from one sample sequenced in a study of T-cell memory formation after mild COVID-19. MiXCR, run by TCRdb on the 5' RACE reads, gives a single entry per CDR3 protein. The table records under 300,000 distinct CDR3 sequences, roughly 8% of them present only once. Input material: PBMCs or a T cell subset sorted from them (not recorded which). The receptors come from a man aged 18 to 35 who had mild COVID-19 (a few samples of this study predate the infection). Cell type and time point are not known.

This clonotype was counted only a few times. J is TRBJ2-1 and V is TRBV6-5, with TRBD1 matching over 9 bases. Germline trimming cut 5 bases from V and 3 bases from J; bases unmatched to any gene: 11. CDR1 is MNHEY and CDR2 is SVGAGI in the germline V gene. CDR3 length: 17 amino acids. This CDR3 is CASSIPPGTGRYNEQFF. CDR3 DNA sequence: TGTGCCAGCAGTATCCCCCCCGGGACAGGGCGCTACAATGAGCAGTTCTTC.

Only a few counts were recorded for this clonotype. The rearrangement joins TRBV7-8 to TRBJ1-6; D remains ambiguous. The CDR3 extends over 15 amino acids. From germline, CDR1 is SGHVS and CDR2 FQNEAQ. V dropped 2 bases and J dropped 5 bases, with 10 bases sitting between them. CDR3 in DNA: TGTGCCAGCAGCTTATCGATAGCGGATAATTCACCCCTCCACTTT. Translation: CASSLSIADNSPLHF.

The sample holds many counts of this clonotype. CDR3 loop: CSARGTSGVVDTQYF. CDR3 bases: TGCAGTGCTAGGGGCACTAGCGGGGTTGTAGATACGCAGTATTTT. The V gene is TRBV20-1, the J gene TRBJ2-3, with 10 positions matching TRBD2. CDR1 and CDR2 (germline): DFQATT, SNEGSKA (reference sequence). The CDR3 runs 15 residues. V shed 3 bases, J shed 5 bases, and the junction held 8 bases outside the gene matches.

The chain combines TRBV11-2 with TRBJ2-5; D perhaps matches TRBD2 (5 bases). Germline values: CDR1 SGHAT, CDR2 FQNNGV. The CDR3 runs 15 residues. V was cut by 3 bases and J by 4 bases, with 15 bases left in between. The CDR3 is CASSFQDLTGETQYF. CDR3 bases: TGTGCCAGCAGCTTTCAGGACTTAACCGGAGAGACCCAGTACTTC. The variable domain in full, completed from reference TRBV11-2 and TRBJ2-5, reads EAGVAQSPRYKIIEKRQSVAFWCNPISGHATLYWYQQILGQGPKLLIQFQNNGVVDDSQLPKDRFSAERLKGVDSTLKIQPAKLEDSAVYLCASSFQDLTGETQYFGPGTRLLVL.

In its sample, this clonotype was seen many times. The chain is built from TRBV29-1 and TRBJ2-1; TRBD1 might be the D (5 bases). The V gene lost 4 bases and the J gene lost 7 bases, with 8 bases spanning the gap. CDR3 length equals 11 residues. The V gene's germline CDR1 is SQVTM and CDR2 ANQGSEA. The CDR3 sequence: CSVVGLNEQFF. In DNA form, the CDR3 reads TGCAGCGTTGTGGGGCTAAATGAGCAGTTCTTC.

The genes are TRBV6-5 and TRBJ1-5, with D perhaps matching TRBD1 (6 bases). The CDR3 runs 15 residues. Germline-derived CDR1 and CDR2 are MNHEY and SVGAGI. V was clipped by 10 bases and J by 0 bases, with 16 bases between them. For the CDR3, the DNA is TGTGCCAAGCAGGGCCGGGGGCATAGCAATCAGCCCCAGCATTTT. This sequence encodes CAKQGRGHSNQPQHF.

This clonotype was seen many times. The chain carries TRBV4-2 and TRBJ2-3; 7 bases match TRBD2. This CDR3 region has 16 residues. V gave up 1 base and J gave up 3 bases; unmatched junction bases: 7. CDR1 is LGHNA, CDR2 YNFKEQ, per germline. The CDR3 here is CASSQGIARGTDTQYF. In nucleotides, the CDR3 is TGTGCCAGCAGCCAAGGCATCGCGCGGGGGACAGATACGCAGTATTTT.

The rearrangement uses TRBV7-3 and TRBJ2-2; 8 nucleotides agree with TRBD1. J was trimmed by 2 bases and V by 5 bases; bases with no gene match: 7. CDR3 size: 16 residues. Germline lookup yields CDR1 SGHTA and CDR2 FQGTGA. The CDR3: CASSPGQGRNTGELFF. Here the CDR3 DNA reads TGTGCCAGCAGCCCCGGACAGGGACGTAACACCGGGGAGCTGTTTTTT.